Listed below are T cell receptor beta chains from one sample, sequenced in a study of blood T cell repertoires in COVID-19. Data came from immunoSEQ multiplex PCR; TCRdb stores just in-frame clones and leaves some out. Of 150,000 to 200,000 clones listed, over 75% were seen once; the top ten hold less than 6%. The sample comprised PBMCs or T cells enriched from blood (not recorded which). All receptors come from a man aged 35-49 years who had recovered from COVID-19. The CDR3 runs from the conserved cysteine through the conserved F or W. A D gene is named only where the DNA matches it firmly. Only some rows state a clone size, as once, few, many or a class for expanded clones.

j_gene: TRBJ2-7; d_gene: .; abundance: .; len: 14; v_gene: TRBV11-2; CDR3aa: CASSLRQFSYEQYF; CDR3nt: TGTGCCAGCAGCTTAAGACAGTTTTCCTACGAGCAGTACTTC
j_gene: TRBJ1-1; d_gene: TRBD1; abundance: .; len: 12; v_gene: TRBV19; CDR3aa: CASSTRDRKAFF; CDR3nt: TGTGCCAGTAGTACCCGGGACAGGAAAGCTTTCTTT
j_gene: TRBJ2-7; d_gene: TRBD1; abundance: .; len: 14; v_gene: TRBV7-9; CDR3aa: CASIQTGGSYEQYF; CDR3nt: TGTGCCAGCATCCAGACAGGGGGATCCTACGAGCAGTACTTC
j_gene: TRBJ2-7; d_gene: .; abundance: .; len: 15; v_gene: TRBV20-1; CDR3aa: CSASLGGPGSYEQYF; CDR3nt: TGCAGTGCTAGTTTGGGGGGTCCAGGATCCTACGAGCAGTACTTC
j_gene: TRBJ1-2; d_gene: TRBD1; abundance: .; len: 17; v_gene: TRBV30; CDR3aa: CAWSALGQGARNKSYTF; CDR3nt: TGTGCCTGGAGTGCCCTGGGACAGGGAGCGCGGAATAAAAGCTACACCTTC
j_gene: TRBJ1-5; d_gene: .; abundance: few; len: 14; v_gene: TRBV2; CDR3aa: CASSLARGNQPQHF; CDR3nt: TGTGCCAGCAGTTTAGCTAGGGGGAATCAGCCCCAGCATTTT
j_gene: TRBJ1-3; d_gene: TRBD1; abundance: .; len: 15; v_gene: TRBV7-6; CDR3aa: CASSLGRGPGNTIYF; CDR3nt: TGTGCCAGCAGCTTAGGCAGGGGGCCTGGAAACACCATATATTTT
j_gene: TRBJ2-1; d_gene: TRBD2; abundance: many; len: 17; v_gene: TRBV4-1; CDR3aa: CASSQDHGSGGLNEQFF; CDR3nt: TGCGCCAGCAGCCAAGATCATGGTAGCGGGGGTCTCAATGAGCAGTTCTTC
j_gene: TRBJ2-5; d_gene: TRBD2; abundance: .; len: 18; v_gene: TRBV5-5; CDR3aa: CASSSLASGGAIRETQYF; CDR3nt: TGTGCCAGCAGCTCACTTGCTAGCGGGGGGGCCATTCGAGAGACCCAGTACTTC
j_gene: TRBJ1-3; d_gene: .; abundance: .; len: 15; v_gene: TRBV5-1; CDR3aa: CASSLVGQPGNTIYF; CDR3nt: TGCGCCAGCAGCTTGGTAGGACAGCCTGGAAACACCATATATTTT
j_gene: TRBJ2-5; d_gene: TRBD1; abundance: .; len: 16; v_gene: TRBV9; CDR3aa: CASSVRTGGPQETQYF; CDR3nt: TGTGCCAGCAGCGTACGGACAGGGGGCCCACAAGAGACCCAGTACTTC
j_gene: TRBJ1-5; d_gene: TRBD1; abundance: once; len: 16; v_gene: TRBV4-1; CDR3aa: CASSQEDRGLRMPQHF; CDR3nt: TGCGCCAGCAGCCAAGAGGACAGGGGGCTTCGTATGCCCCAGCATTTT
j_gene: TRBJ1-4; d_gene: TRBD1; abundance: .; len: 13; v_gene: TRBV30; CDR3aa: CALEGTGDEKLFF; CDR3nt: TGTGCCCTGGAAGGGACAGGGGATGAAAAACTGTTTTTT
j_gene: TRBJ1-6; d_gene: .; abundance: .; len: 13; v_gene: TRBV3-1/TRBV3-2; CDR3aa: CASSQKSGSPLHF; CDR3nt: TGTGCCAGCAGCCAGAAGTCCGGTTCACCCCTCCACTTT
j_gene: TRBJ2-1; d_gene: TRBD1; abundance: .; len: 14; v_gene: TRBV4-1; CDR3aa: CASSPVTGHNEQFF; CDR3nt: TGCGCCAGCAGCCCAGTGACAGGGCACAATGAGCAGTTCTTC
j_gene: TRBJ2-5; d_gene: .; abundance: .; len: 13; v_gene: TRBV12-5; CDR3aa: CASGWPYQETQYF; CDR3nt: TGTGCTAGTGGATGGCCCTACCAAGAGACCCAGTACTTC
j_gene: TRBJ2-3; d_gene: .; abundance: .; len: 14; v_gene: TRBV19; CDR3aa: CASSISSGLDTQYF; CDR3nt: TGTGCCAGTAGTATAAGTTCGGGTTTGGATACGCAGTATTTT
j_gene: TRBJ2-1; d_gene: TRBD2; abundance: .; len: 15; v_gene: TRBV6-4; CDR3aa: CASRELAGGDNEQFF; CDR3nt: TGTGCCAGCAGAGAACTAGCGGGGGGGGACAATGAGCAGTTCTTC
j_gene: TRBJ1-6; d_gene: .; abundance: .; len: 13; v_gene: TRBV9; CDR3aa: CASSPTGHLTLHF; CDR3nt: TGTGCCAGCAGCCCAACGGGACACCTCACCCTCCACTTT
j_gene: TRBJ1-1; d_gene: .; abundance: .; len: 13; v_gene: TRBV2; CDR3aa: CANSGLVNTEAFF; CDR3nt: TGTGCCAATTCGGGACTGGTGAACACTGAAGCTTTCTTT
j_gene: TRBJ2-2; d_gene: .; abundance: .; len: 14; v_gene: TRBV19; CDR3aa: CASSSGDSTGELFF; CDR3nt: TGTGCCAGTTCTTCAGGGGATAGCACCGGGGAGCTGTTTTTT
j_gene: TRBJ2-3; d_gene: .; abundance: .; len: 12; v_gene: TRBV6-5; CDR3aa: CASNSHTDTQYF; CDR3nt: TGTGCCAGCAATAGCCACACAGATACGCAGTATTTT
j_gene: TRBJ1-6; d_gene: TRBD1; abundance: .; len: 14; v_gene: TRBV7-3; CDR3aa: CASSLQGADSPLHF; CDR3nt: TGTGCCAGCAGCTTACAGGGGGCTGACTCACCCCTCCACTTT
j_gene: TRBJ1-6; d_gene: .; abundance: few; len: 16; v_gene: TRBV7-2; CDR3aa: CASSPYLSSYNSPLHF; CDR3nt: TGTGCCAGCAGTCCCTATCTTTCCTCCTATAATTCACCCCTCCACTTT
j_gene: TRBJ1-2; d_gene: TRBD1; abundance: few; len: 13; v_gene: TRBV5-6; CDR3aa: CASSFGQGAGYTF; CDR3nt: TGTGCCAGCAGCTTCGGGCAGGGGGCTGGCTACACCTTC
j_gene: TRBJ1-1; d_gene: .; abundance: .; len: 13; v_gene: TRBV11-2; CDR3aa: CASSEEHGTEAFF; CDR3nt: TGTGCCAGCAGCGAGGAGCACGGGACTGAAGCTTTCTTT
j_gene: TRBJ2-2; d_gene: TRBD2; abundance: .; len: 16; v_gene: TRBV2; CDR3aa: CASSPGGGANTGELFF; CDR3nt: TGTGCCAGCAGTCCAGGCGGGGGGGCCAACACCGGGGAGCTGTTTTTT
j_gene: TRBJ2-1; d_gene: TRBD2; abundance: .; len: 16; v_gene: TRBV2; CDR3aa: CASTRDSGSIRNEQFF; CDR3nt: TGTGCCAGCACCAGGGATAGCGGGTCAATCCGCAATGAGCAGTTCTTC
j_gene: TRBJ1-2; d_gene: .; abundance: .; len: 13; v_gene: TRBV18; CDR3aa: CASSPNSIYGYTF; CDR3nt: TGTGCCAGCTCACCAAACAGTATCTATGGCTACACCTTC
j_gene: TRBJ2-2; d_gene: TRBD2; abundance: .; len: 15; v_gene: TRBV7-3; CDR3aa: CASTDGGSDTGELFF; CDR3nt: TGTGCCAGCACAGACGGGGGGTCAGACACCGGGGAGCTGTTTTTT
j_gene: TRBJ1-4; d_gene: .; abundance: .; len: 14; v_gene: TRBV3-1/TRBV3-2; CDR3aa: CASSYGQKNEKLFF; CDR3nt: TGTGCCAGCAGTTACGGACAGAAAAATGAAAAACTGTTTTTT
j_gene: TRBJ2-5; d_gene: TRBD1; abundance: .; len: 15; v_gene: TRBV13; CDR3aa: CASSLGTGKGETQYF; CDR3nt: TGTGCCAGCAGCTTAGGGACAGGGAAAGGGGAGACCCAGTACTTC
j_gene: TRBJ1-1; d_gene: .; abundance: .; len: 11; v_gene: TRBV2; CDR3aa: CASSQGPEAFF; CDR3nt: TGTGCCAGCAGTCAGGGCCCTGAAGCTTTCTTT
j_gene: TRBJ1-2; d_gene: TRBD1; abundance: .; len: 13; v_gene: TRBV5-1; CDR3aa: CASQDRGRGGYTF; CDR3nt: TGCGCCAGTCAGGACAGGGGGCGCGGGGGCTACACCTTC
j_gene: TRBJ1-4; d_gene: .; abundance: .; len: 14; v_gene: TRBV6-5; CDR3aa: CASSYAGSDEKLFF; CDR3nt: TGTGCCAGCAGTTACGCGGGGTCCGATGAAAAACTGTTTTTT
j_gene: TRBJ1-3; d_gene: .; abundance: few; len: 14; v_gene: TRBV24-1; CDR3aa: CATSDPWEGNTIYF; CDR3nt: TGTGCCACCAGTGACCCCTGGGAGGGAAACACCATATATTTT
j_gene: TRBJ1-6; d_gene: .; abundance: .; len: 14; v_gene: TRBV6-6; CDR3aa: CATTYGQKNSPLHF; CDR3nt: TGTGCCACTACGTACGGACAGAAAAATTCACCCCTCCACTTT
j_gene: TRBJ1-5; d_gene: TRBD1; abundance: .; len: 15; v_gene: TRBV2; CDR3aa: CASSEQGQENQPQHF; CDR3nt: TGTGCCAGCAGTGAACAGGGACAGGAGAATCAGCCCCAGCATTTT
j_gene: TRBJ2-1; d_gene: .; abundance: .; len: 13; v_gene: TRBV7-3; CDR3aa: CASSSGTGYEQFF; CDR3nt: TGTGCCAGCAGCTCGGGTACAGGGTACGAGCAGTTCTTC
j_gene: TRBJ1-2; d_gene: TRBD1; abundance: once; len: 12; v_gene: TRBV29-1; CDR3aa: CSVEKGAWGYTF; CDR3nt: TGCAGCGTTGAAAAGGGGGCGTGGGGCTACACCTTC
j_gene: TRBJ1-1; d_gene: .; abundance: .; len: 13; v_gene: TRBV3-1/TRBV3-2; CDR3aa: CASSPSSRTEAFF; CDR3nt: TGTGCCAGCAGCCCATCTTCCCGGACTGAAGCTTTCTTT
j_gene: TRBJ2-1; d_gene: TRBD2; abundance: .; len: 14; v_gene: TRBV5-1; CDR3aa: CASSSSGGQNEQFF; CDR3nt: TGCGCCAGCAGCTCGAGCGGGGGTCAGAATGAGCAGTTCTTC
j_gene: TRBJ2-3; d_gene: .; abundance: few; len: 16; v_gene: TRBV18; CDR3aa: CASSQFGQEAADTQYF; CDR3nt: TGTGCCAGCTCACAATTCGGCCAGGAGGCAGCAGATACGCAGTATTTT
j_gene: TRBJ1-1; d_gene: .; abundance: .; len: 13; v_gene: TRBV11-2; CDR3aa: CASSLEPGRAAFF; CDR3nt: TGTGCCAGCAGCTTAGAGCCGGGAAGGGCGGCTTTCTTT
j_gene: TRBJ2-3; d_gene: .; abundance: .; len: 15; v_gene: TRBV30; CDR3aa: CAFSVGDSRGDTQYF; CDR3nt: TGTGCCTTTTCCGTGGGAGACTCCCGGGGGGATACGCAGTATTTT
j_gene: TRBJ1-4; d_gene: .; abundance: once; len: 15; v_gene: TRBV2; CDR3aa: CASSESRESGEKLFF; CDR3nt: TGTGCCAGCAGTGAAAGTAGGGAGAGTGGTGAAAAACTGTTTTTT
j_gene: TRBJ2-3; d_gene: TRBD2; abundance: .; len: 14; v_gene: TRBV7-2; CDR3aa: CASSLRGGTDTQYF; CDR3nt: TGTGCCAGCAGCCTCCGGGGGGGCACAGATACGCAGTATTTT
j_gene: TRBJ2-5; d_gene: .; abundance: .; len: 13; v_gene: TRBV29-1; CDR3aa: CSARGGNEETQYF; CDR3nt: TGCAGTGCTCGCGGGGGCAACGAAGAGACCCAGTACTTC
j_gene: TRBJ2-1; d_gene: .; abundance: few; len: 13; v_gene: TRBV19; CDR3aa: CASKLGLRNEQFF; CDR3nt: TGTGCCAGTAAGTTGGGACTCAGGAATGAGCAGTTCTTC
j_gene: TRBJ2-1; d_gene: .; abundance: .; len: 13; v_gene: TRBV14; CDR3aa: CASSQTKYNEQFF; CDR3nt: TGTGCCAGCAGCCAAACTAAGTACAATGAGCAGTTCTTC
j_gene: TRBJ2-1; d_gene: .; abundance: few; len: 14; v_gene: TRBV6-5; CDR3aa: CASSYGQLNNEQFF; CDR3nt: TGTGCCAGCAGTTACGGACAGTTAAACAATGAGCAGTTCTTC
j_gene: TRBJ1-6; d_gene: .; abundance: .; len: 10; v_gene: TRBV2; CDR3aa: CASSDARLHF; CDR3nt: TGTGCCAGCAGTGATGCGCGGCTCCACTTT
j_gene: TRBJ2-1; d_gene: TRBD1; abundance: .; len: 13; v_gene: TRBV10-3; CDR3aa: CAISAGTGDEQFF; CDR3nt: TGTGCCATCAGTGCGGGGACAGGGGATGAGCAGTTCTTC
j_gene: TRBJ1-5; d_gene: .; abundance: .; len: 13; v_gene: TRBV19; CDR3aa: CASSTSFNQPQHF; CDR3nt: TGTGCCAGTAGTACCTCCTTCAATCAGCCCCAGCATTTT
j_gene: TRBJ1-2; d_gene: .; abundance: few; len: 11; v_gene: TRBV7-2; CDR3aa: CASSSNQGYTF; CDR3nt: TGTGCCAGCAGCAGCAATCAAGGCTACACCTTC